One and the same sample provided the 20 T cell receptor beta chains below, sequenced in a study of T cells in Graves' hyperthyroidism and ophthalmopathy. Researchers took RNA transcripts and amplified the TCR beta CDR3 regions from them. TCR CDR3 underwent first-round RT-PCR with the HTBI primer set. TCRdb re-called the multiplex PCR reads with MiXCR, one entry per CDR3 protein. The sample consists of about 620,000 distinct CDR3 sequences, under 20% of them appearing once. The sequenced material came from blood. The receptors shown here come from a woman in her thirties with Graves' hyperthyroidism.

This clonotype was recorded at least ten times. The chain employs TRBV27 and TRBJ2-7; TRBD1 agrees at 7 bases. CDR1 and CDR2 from the germline V gene are MNHEY and SMNVEV (reference sequence). With 8 bases clipped from V and 1 base from J, the junction kept 8 bases outside the gene matches. This CDR3 is built from 14 residues. CDR3 DNA sequence: TGTGCCAGCCAGGCCGAGGGACAGTCCTACGAGCAGTACTTC. Its translation is CASQAEGQSYEQYF.

This clonotype has at least ten counts. The chain uses TRBV28 and TRBJ1-3, with a possible D match to TRBD1 (5 bases). From germline, CDR1 is MDHEN and CDR2 SYDVKM. V was pared by 7 bases and J by 0 bases, with 19 bases between. The CDR3 is 17 residues long. The chain's CDR3 is CASTLPPGRRSGNTIYF. DNA for the CDR3: TGTGCCAGCACCCTTCCCCCGGGACGGCGCTCTGGAAACACCATATATTTT.

This clonotype was observed many times. This chain joins TRBV29-1 and TRBJ1-1, with a possible D match to TRBD1 (6 bases). The CDR3 length is 12 residues. Trimming removed 6 bases from V and 0 bases from J, with 8 bases in between. Per the germline V gene, CDR1 is SQVTM and CDR2 is ANQGSEA. CDR3 protein: CSVGALNTEAFF. The DNA of the CDR3 is TGCAGCGTGGGGGCATTGAACACTGAAGCTTTCTTT.

This clonotype has more than one count but fewer than ten. The V gene is TRBV29-1, the J gene TRBJ1-1; D is ambiguous. The V gene lost 0 bases and the J gene lost 0 bases, with 14 bases spanning the gap. The CDR3 contains 16 residues. Germline CDR1 and CDR2: SQVTM and ANQGSEA. CDR3 protein: CSVEDLDGELNTEAFF. The DNA for the CDR3 is TGCAGCGTTGAAGATTTGGATGGGGAATTGAACACTGAAGCTTTCTTT.

This rearrangement joins TRBV11-2 to TRBJ2-5; D gene ambiguous. Germline loops: CDR1 SGHAT, CDR2 FQNNGV. The V end was cut by 5 bases, the J end by 5 bases, with 18 bases between. CDR3 length equals 15 residues. CDR3 region: CASSPHFGGSETQYF. The CDR3 DNA reads as TGTGCCAGCAGCCCCCACTTTGGTGGTTCCGAGACCCAGTACTTC. Complete variable domain (other parts from reference TRBV11-2 and TRBJ2-5): EAGVAQSPRYKIIEKRQSVAFWCNPISGHATLYWYQQILGQGPKLLIQFQNNGVVDDSQLPKDRFSAERLKGVDSTLKIQPAKLEDSAVYLCASSPHFGGSETQYFGPGTRLLVL.

The gene calls are TRBV5-6 and TRBJ2-1, with D possibly matching TRBD2 (6 bases). V shed 0 bases and J shed 3 bases, with 19 bases lying between them. Per germline, CDR1 SGHDT and CDR2 YYEEEE. This CDR3 contains 18 residues. The CDR3 spells CASSLGEVRRVIYNEQFF. The CDR3 coding sequence is TGTGCCAGCAGCTTGGGTGAGGTACGGAGGGTCATCTACAATGAGCAGTTCTTC.

This clonotype showed up many times. In nucleotides, the CDR3 is TGCAGTGCTAGAATCACCCGTCGACTAGCGGGAGTGGGGAGGGGTGAGCAGTTCTTC. This sequence encodes CSARITRRLAGVGRGEQFF. The V and J genes are TRBV20-1 and TRBJ2-1; the match to TRBD2 covers 12 bases. This CDR3 is built from 19 residues. The germline V gene encodes CDR1 DFQATT and CDR2 SNEGSKA (reference sequence). V gave up 2 bases and J gave up 9 bases; unmatched junction bases: 20.

This clonotype came up a few times. The genes are TRBV7-8 and TRBJ1-1, with 9 positions matching TRBD1. This CDR3 has 15 residues. V trimming: 4 bases; J trimming: 2 bases; junction bases outside the gene matches: 5. Per germline, CDR1 SGHVS and CDR2 FQNEAQ. CDR3 residues: CASSWTGALNTEAFF. In DNA, the CDR3 is TGTGCCAGCAGCTGGACAGGGGCGCTAAACACTGAAGCTTTCTTT.

The chain links TRBV11-2 to TRBJ2-2, with TRBD1 identical over 10 bases. There are 16 residues in the CDR3. The germline gives CDR1 SGHAT, CDR2 FQNNGV. The V gene end was trimmed by 5 bases and the J gene end by 0 bases; junction bases not matched to a gene: 3. The CDR3 loop reads CASSTGQGPNTGELFF. The CDR3, as DNA: TGTGCCAGCAGCACGGGACAGGGGCCGAACACCGGGGAGCTGTTTTTT.

There are many counts of this clonotype. The chain has TRBV20-1 and TRBJ2-1; maybe TRBD2 (6 bases). Germline CDR1 reads DFQATT; CDR2 reads SNEGSKA (reference sequence). V lost 5 bases, J lost 5 bases, and 16 bases lay in between. The CDR3 is 14 residues long. The CDR3, as DNA: TGCAGTGCTGCCCGGGCTAGCGCTGACAATGAGCAGTTCTTC. As protein: CSAARASADNEQFF.

In the case of this clonotype: One end of the junction varies from germline; a read error may be responsible. The chain couples TRBV4-1 to TRBJ2-5, with 9 nucleotides matching TRBD2. The CDR3 is made up of 15 amino acids. In germline, CDR1 is MGHRA, CDR2 YSYEKL. CDR3 loop: CASSQGPLSGRIRDF. The CDR3 coding sequence is TGCGCCAGCAGCCAAGGACCCCTCAGCGGGAGGATCAGGGACTTC.

The V gene is TRBV10-2, the J gene TRBJ2-7, with no clear D. The CDR3 loop spans 13 amino acids. Trimming shortened V by 5 bases and J by 6 bases, and 14 bases separated the two germline ends. CDR1 is WSHSY and CDR2 is SAAADI in the germline V gene. Written as DNA, the CDR3 is TGCGCCAGCAGTACCAGGACCCCCTCCGAGCAGTACTTC. Amino acid sequence: CASSTRTPSEQYF.

The rearrangement joins TRBV10-3 to TRBJ2-7, with D perhaps matching TRBD1 or TRBD2 (5 bases each). CDR3 length: 15 residues. V lost 4 bases to trimming and J lost 2 bases, with 15 bases between them. Germline CDR1 and CDR2: ENHRY and SYGVKD. The CDR3 DNA reads TGTGCCATCAGTGGGAAGGGTCAGGGAGCCTACGAGCAGTACTTC. Its translation: CAISGKGQGAYEQYF.

The chain recombines TRBV19 with TRBJ2-3; perhaps D is TRBD1 or TRBD2 (6 bases each). This CDR3 comprises 14 residues. Germline V gene sequence: CDR1 LNHDA, CDR2 SQIVND (reference sequence). V was trimmed by 3 bases and J by 5 bases, leaving 12 bases between them. The CDR3 sequence: CASSIGGAGDTQYF. The DNA of the CDR3 is TGTGCCAGTAGTATCGGGGGCGCCGGAGATACGCAGTATTTT.

This clonotype was counted only a few times. The chain's CDR3 is CASSSRTGDYEQYF. In DNA form, the CDR3 reads TGTGCCAGTAGTTCGCGGACAGGGGACTACGAGCAGTACTTC. The chain has TRBV11-2 and TRBJ2-7; TRBD1 matches 9 bases. Unmatched junction bases numbered 9, after V lost 9 bases and J lost 3 bases. The CDR3 covers 14 residues. Germline V gene lookup returns CDR1 SGHAT and CDR2 FQNNGV.

The chain carries TRBV18 and TRBJ2-1; 11 bases fit TRBD2. V lost 0 bases to trimming and J lost 2 bases; unmatched junction nucleotides: 3. The CDR3 has 17 amino acids. The germline gives CDR1 KGHSH, CDR2 LQKENI. CDR3 nucleotides: TGTGCCAGCTCACCACCTCCGACTAGCGGGACCTACAATGAGCAGTTCTTC. This gives the protein CASSPPPTSGTYNEQFF.

The table lists this clonotype with many counts. The CDR3 spells CSARESQNNYGYTF. The CDR3, as DNA: TGCAGTGCTAGAGAGAGTCAGAATAACTATGGCTACACCTTC. V usage is TRBV20-1 and J usage is TRBJ1-2; D gene unclear. The CDR3 consists of 14 residues. The germline gives CDR1 DFQATT, CDR2 SNEGSKA (reference sequence). The ends were cut back, 0 bases at V and 1 base at J, with 9 bases in the middle.

This rearrangement joins TRBV9 to TRBJ2-3, with a possible D match to TRBD1 (6 bases). Germline values: CDR1 SGDLS, CDR2 YYNGEE. This CDR3 contains 15 residues. Deletions cut 3 bases from V and 5 bases from J, with 16 bases between. CDR3 region: CASSAQGNLVDTQYF. Here the CDR3 DNA reads TGTGCCAGCAGCGCCCAGGGGAATTTGGTAGATACGCAGTATTTT.

The V call is TRBV19, the J call TRBJ1-1; D not resolved. Germline loops: CDR1 LNHDA, CDR2 SQIVND (reference sequence). Deletions cut 6 bases from V and 2 bases from J, with 16 bases between. CDR3 length: 15 residues. The CDR3 nucleotides are TGTGCCAGTAGAATCGAAGACGGAACCAACACTGAAGCTTTCTTT. This translates into CASRIEDGTNTEAFF.

This clonotype appeared a few times. The CDR3 coding sequence is TGTGCCTGGGCCACAGATTTCCCGGAGGAGCTGTTTTTT. Translating it yields CAWATDFPEELFF. This chain connects TRBV30 to TRBJ2-2; no clear D gene. Germline assignment: CDR1 GTSNPN and CDR2 SVGIG (reference sequence). CDR3 length equals 13 residues. Trimming left V 5 bases short and J 10 bases short, with 17 bases between.